This is a list of T cell receptor beta chains from one sample in a study of shared clonotypes between healthy human individuals. Clones were sequenced by immunoSEQ multiplex PCR, and TCRdb holds only the in-frame ones, with some missing. The sample has about 2.1 million clones, roughly 93% seen once. Input material: naive CD8+ T cells from PBMCs. The source of these receptors is a man between 18 and 35 years old in good health. Some clones in this sample may be carry-over from other donors' samples. CDR3s include the opening cysteine and the closing phenylalanine or tryptophan. D genes are given only for firm matches. Part of the rows lack a size; the others show once, few, many or a class for expanded clones.

CASSLFGRGINTEAFF | TGTGCCAGCAGTTTATTTGGCCGGGGAATTAACACTGAAGCTTTCTTT | . | . | TRBJ1-1 | TRBV27
CSVEGGGRLTLNTDTQYF | TGCAGCGTCGAGGGAGGGGGGCGGTTGACTCTGAACACAGATACGCAGTATTTT | . | once | TRBJ2-3 | TRBV29-1
CAICGLAGSSNEQFF | TGTGCCATCTGTGGGCTAGCGGGAAGTAGTAATGAGCAGTTCTTC | TRBD2 | . | TRBJ2-1 | TRBV10-3
CATAADRGNQPQHF | TGTGCCACCGCGGCCGACAGGGGTAATCAGCCCCAGCATTTT | TRBD1 | . | TRBJ1-5 | TRBV15
CATRGLGYGYTF | TGTGCCACCCGCGGCCTCGGATATGGCTACACCTTC | . | . | TRBJ1-2 | TRBV11-2
CASSPELAGRETQYF | TGTGCCAGCAGTCCGGAACTAGCGGGAAGAGAGACCCAGTACTTC | TRBD2 | once | TRBJ2-5 | TRBV28
CASSRANTEAFF | TGTGCCAGCAGTAGGGCGAACACTGAAGCTTTCTTT | . | . | TRBJ1-1 | TRBV28
CATQSGTFVYEQYF | TGTGCCACTCAATCAGGGACATTCGTCTACGAGCAGTACTTC | . | . | TRBJ2-7 | TRBV19
CASTPRQGPYEQYF | TGTGCCAGCACCCCCCGACAGGGTCCCTACGAGCAGTACTTC | TRBD1 | . | TRBJ2-7 | TRBV27
CASSLLTTDSTDTQYF | TGTGCCAGCAGTTTATTGACGACAGATAGCACAGATACGCAGTATTTT | . | . | TRBJ2-3 | TRBV27
CASSQAGDTREQYF | TGTGCCAGCAGCCAAGCGGGGGATACTCGGGAGCAGTACTTC | TRBD2 | . | TRBJ2-7 | TRBV9